The entry below describes one T cell receptor beta chain. This sample was taken from a study of OX40 agonist ivuxolimab in advanced cancers. The wider study: One patient with hepatocellular carcinoma and two with cutaneous melanoma, three in all, had partial responses.

Method: immunoSEQ multiplex PCR; TCRdb's copy keeps in-frame clones and lacks some. The data show 60,000 to 80,000 clones, with roughly nine tenths seen just once and about an eighth held by the top ten. The CDR3 is 14 amino acids. Germline CDR1 reads MNHEY; CDR2 reads SVGAGI. V gave up 0 bases and J gave up 6 bases, with 11 bases separating them. V gene TRBV6-5 combines with J gene TRBJ1-1; weak D call: TRBD1 (5 bases). Sample: CD4+ or CD8+ T cells sorted from blood, taken in a trial of the OX40 agonist ivuxolimab. This clonotype was sampled from an adult with an advanced solid tumor such as melanoma, head and neck, liver or kidney cancer. Here the CDR3 reads CASSYSRGIPEAFF. The CDR3, as DNA: TGTGCCAGCAGTTACTCGCGGGGGATCCCTGAAGCTTTCTTT.